These 30 T cell receptor beta chains originate from one sample sequenced in a study of esophageal squamous cell carcinoma under preoperative chemotherapy. One entry per CDR3 protein results from TCRdb running MiXCR on the PCR reads. Here the sample spans fewer than 18,000 distinct CDR3 sequences, 60% being singletons. As to time point: before preoperative PTX-NDP chemotherapy. Specimen collection occurred from a patient given preoperative chemotherapy. The receptors were sampled from a human donor with esophageal squamous cell carcinoma. The donor label of this sample is uncertain.

Worth noting for this clonotype: An end of the junction differs from the germline gene, which may be a read error. The chain employs TRBV6-1 and TRBJ2-3, with a tentative D call TRBD1 (7 bases). Matching the DNA end better, TRBJ2-1 makes the J call doubtful. Germline V gives CDR1 MNHNS, CDR2 SASEGT. The CDR3 consists of 18 residues. CDR3 DNA sequence: TGTACCAGCAGTCAGTCTGGACAGGCCTTGGGGAGGAGGTACGAGCAGTTCTTC. It encodes CTSSQSGQALGRRYEQFF.

The V gene is TRBV7-2, the J gene TRBJ2-4, with a tentative D call TRBD1 (6 bases). The DNA end is more similar to TRBJ2-3, so the J call may be wrong. The CDR3 consists of 16 residues. Germline V lookup: CDR1 SGHTA, CDR2 FQGNSA. Written as DNA, the CDR3 is TGTGCGAGCCGCTTCTGGGGGCTGGGAGCCAAAAACATTCAGTATTTT. Translation: CASRFWGLGAKNIQYF.

The chain recombines TRBV6-1 with TRBJ2-5; 8 bases align to TRBD2. Germline V gene data show CDR1 as MNHNS and CDR2 as SASEGT. J was trimmed by 0 bases and V by 3 bases; bases with no gene match: 9. The CDR3 runs to 17 residues. The CDR3 loop is CASSEGAGGRDQETQYF. The CDR3 region has the DNA TGTGCCAGCAGTGAGGGGGCGGGGGGCCGGGACCAAGAGACCCAGTACTTC.

Concerning this clonotype: A read error may explain this, as a much larger clone is one base away. The chain carries TRBV6-5 and TRBJ2-1; D gene uncertain. The J call may be incorrect, as the DNA end agrees better with TRBJ2-7. This CDR3 region has 14 residues. From germline, CDR1 is MNHEY and CDR2 SVGAGI. This CDR3 is CASSHMSSYNEQYF. CDR3 nucleotide sequence: TGTGCCAGCAGTCACATGAGCTCCTACAATGAGCAGTACTTC.

This sequence joins TRBV7-2 and TRBJ2-3; a weak D match, TRBD2 (7 bases). Judging by the DNA end, TRBJ2-7 fits better; the J call may be wrong. Looked up from germline, CDR1 is SGHTA and CDR2 is FQGNSA. The CDR3 has 16 residues. CDR3 DNA: TGTGCCAGCGGGGGACGAGGGGGGGGTGGCAAAGATACGCAGTACTTC. Protein product: CASGGRGGGGKDTQYF.

In the case of this clonotype: A read error may account for a junction end that differs from germline. This chain uses TRBV10-3 with TRBJ2-3; tentative D call: TRBD2 (5 bases). The CDR3 totals 14 residues. Germline V CDR1 and CDR2: ENHRY, SYGVKD. Written as DNA, the CDR3 is TGTGCGGGCGCCGAGAGGACTCACGGAAAGACGCAGTATTTC. Its protein product is CAGAERTHGKTQYF.

The J gene is TRBJ2-1, the V gene TRBV6-5; the match to TRBD2 covers 9 bases. CDR1 and CDR2 from the germline V gene are MNHEY and SVGAGI. The CDR3 runs to 14 residues. With V trimmed by 2 bases and J by 8 bases, 4 bases remained unmatched. This CDR3 is CASSYAGGGYEQFF. The CDR3 DNA sequence: TGTGCCAGCAGTTACGCGGGAGGGGGCTATGAGCAGTTCTTC.

By frequency in the sample, this clonotype is medium-sized. The chain combines TRBV6-1 with TRBJ1-1; D possibly corresponds to TRBD1 (5 bases). The V end was cut by 6 bases, the J end by 2 bases, with 13 bases between. Germline V gene data show CDR1 as MNHNS and CDR2 as SASEGT. The CDR3 has 14 amino acids. The CDR3 spells CASRTPGSNTEAFF. The CDR3 nucleotides read TGTGCCAGCAGGACGCCAGGGAGCAACACTGAAGCTTTCTTT.

This clonotype was counted many times. J is TRBJ2-3 and V is TRBV6-8, with D perhaps matching TRBD1 or TRBD2 (5 bases each). Trimming cost V 2 bases and J 2 bases, with 11 bases left between them. CDR3 size: 15 residues. CDR1 MNHGY and CDR2 SAAAGT come from the germline V gene. CDR3: CASSYGGVPTDTQYF. The CDR3 coding sequence is TGTGCCAGCAGTTACGGGGGAGTTCCCACAGATACGCAGTATTTT.

The chain has TRBV6-1 and TRBJ2-3; D tentatively reads TRBD1 or TRBD2 (6 bases each). The length of the CDR3 is 14 residues. From germline, CDR1 is MNHNS and CDR2 SASEGT. Here the CDR3 reads CAGSGGLWQETQYF. DNA of the CDR3: TGTGCGGGCAGTGGGGGGCTGTGGCAAGAGACGCAGTATTTT.

This clonotype is medium-sized within its sample. CDR3 sequence (DNA): TGTGCCAGCAGTGACCTCCTATACTACGAGCAGTACTTC. Protein sequence: CASSDLLYYEQYF. The chain recombines TRBV6-1 with TRBJ2-1; no definite D call. The J call is uncertain, as TRBJ2-7 better fits the DNA end. Germline-derived CDR1 and CDR2 are MNHNS and SASEGT. The CDR3 runs to 13 residues.

There are many counts of this clonotype. V and J are TRBV6-1 and TRBJ2-5; D is perhaps TRBD1 (5 bases). Trimming removed 7 bases from V and 0 bases from J, with 6 bases in between. Germline V gene lookup returns CDR1 MNHNS and CDR2 SASEGT. This CDR3 has 12 amino acids. CDR3 nucleotide sequence: TGTGCCAGCAAACAGGACCAAGAGACCCAGTACTTC. Translation: CASKQDQETQYF.

Relative to its sample, this clonotype is medium-sized (0.01 to 0.1%). DNA for the CDR3: TGTGCCAGCAGCTTAGGGTTGGGGGAGCTGTTTTTT. It translates to CASSLGLGELFF. This chain joins TRBV7-2 and TRBJ2-2; no definite D call. In germline, CDR1 is SGHTA, CDR2 FQGNSA. Trimming removed 1 base from V and 8 bases from J, with 5 bases in between. The CDR3 length is 12 residues.

This chain joins TRBV7-8 and TRBJ1-3; D not resolved. Trimming pared 1 base from V and 2 bases from J, leaving 6 bases between. Germline CDR1 and CDR2: SGHVS and FQNEAQ. This CDR3 is built from 14 residues. This CDR3 reads CASSLGTTGNTIYF. CDR3 sequence (DNA): TGTGCCAGCAGCTTAGGGACGACTGGAAACACCATATATTTT.

A remark on this clonotype: Sequence at one end of the junction differs from germline and may be a read error. The rearrangement links TRBV6-1 to TRBJ2-1, with TRBD2 as a possible D gene (5 bases). Germline values: CDR1 MNHNS, CDR2 SASEGT. This CDR3 is built from 14 residues. The DNA for the CDR3 is TGTGCCAGCAGTCAACTAGTGGGCGTAGATGCGCAGTATTTC. Protein product: CASSQLVGVDAQYF.

The CDR3 region has the DNA TGCGCCAGCAAGGGAGGGACAGATGAGCAGTTCTTC. Translating gives CASKGGTDEQFF. This chain connects TRBV10-1 to TRBJ2-1; perhaps D is TRBD1 or TRBD2 (7 bases each). The germline V and J ends were trimmed by 7 bases and 8 bases, with 12 bases remaining between them. The length of the CDR3 is 12 residues. Germline V CDR1 and CDR2: WNHNN, SYGVQD (reference sequence).

This clonotype was observed at least ten times. The CDR3 spells CASSLAPTGEAKTQYF. CDR3 nucleotide sequence: TGTGCCAGCAGCTTAGCGCCGACAGGGGAAGCGAAGACCCAGTACTTC. The chain links TRBV7-6 to TRBJ2-1, with 8 bases aligning to TRBD1. The assigned J gene may be wrong: the sequence end matches TRBJ2-5 better. Germline assignment: CDR1 SGHVS and CDR2 FNYEAQ. The CDR3 is 16 residues long.

V and J are TRBV5-6 and TRBJ2-4; TRBD2 aligns across 8 bases. The trim removed 7 bases at V and 12 bases at J, leaving 18 bases unmatched. Germline lookup yields CDR1 SGHDT and CDR2 YYEEEE. CDR3 length equals 15 residues. DNA of the CDR3: TGTGCCAGCGTCCGGGGGGGGCGAGCCAAAGACACTCAGTACTTC. Its protein is CASVRGGRAKDTQYF.

The table lists this clonotype with a count of one. The CDR3 DNA sequence: TGTGCCAGCAGGGCCCGGAGCGGGAGTACATACAATGAGCAGTTCTTC. It translates to CASRARSGSTYNEQFF. This chain uses TRBV12-3 or TRBV12-4 with TRBJ2-1, with TRBD2 matching 8 bases. This CDR3 has 16 amino acids. The J segment lost 4 bases and the V segment lost 6 bases, leaving 11 bases of the junction unmatched.

This clonotype has ten or more counts. The chain carries TRBV12-3 or TRBV12-4 and TRBJ2-2; D may be TRBD1 or TRBD2 (5 bases each). V lost 6 bases to trimming and J lost 2 bases, with 16 bases between them. This CDR3 has 16 amino acids. CDR3 in amino acids: CASSEGRNLNTGELFF. As DNA, the CDR3 is TGTGCCAGCAGCGAGGGACGAAACCTAAACACCGGGGAGCTGTTTTTT.

The chain recombines TRBV6-1 with TRBJ2-1; D unresolved. The CDR3 contains 18 residues. Germline CDR1 reads MNHNS; CDR2 reads SASEGT. V was clipped by 1 base and J by 13 bases, with 29 bases between them. This chain's CDR3 is CASSEVGASGGRENIQFF. As DNA, the CDR3 is TGTGCCAGCAGTGAAGTTGGCGCCTCGGGCGGCAGAGAAAACATTCAGTTCTTC.

About this clonotype itself: One end of the junction does not line up with germline, which may come from a read error. The rearrangement uses TRBV6-1 and TRBJ2-4; D perhaps matches TRBD1 (6 bases). Germline CDR1 and CDR2: MNHNS and SASEGT. The CDR3 is made up of 15 amino acids. CDR3 sequence: CARGEGVGAQETQYF. CDR3 bases: TGTGCCAGGGGTGAAGGGGTGGGGGCCCAAGAGACGCAGTATTTC.

This clonotype has a count of ten or more. V usage is TRBV6-1 and J usage is TRBJ2-5, with 7 bases identical to TRBD2. CDR3 length: 15 residues. V trimming: 5 bases; J trimming: 2 bases; junction bases outside the gene matches: 8. Germline V lookup: CDR1 MNHNS, CDR2 SASEGT. The CDR3 reads CASSTGPGGQETQYF. The CDR3 DNA follows: TGTGCCAGCAGTACAGGCCCGGGGGGTCAAGAGACCCAGTACTTC.

By sample fraction, this clonotype is medium-sized. One end of the junction fails to match germline, which may point to a read error. The chain carries TRBV7-2 and TRBJ2-1; D is possibly TRBD2 (7 bases). This CDR3 is 15 amino acids long. CDR1 SGHTA and CDR2 FQGNSA come from the germline V gene. CDR3 residues: CASSLGGARWGEQFF. The CDR3 DNA is TGTGCCAGCAGTTTAGGGGGGGCGAGGTGGGGTGAGCAGTTCTTC.

This chain links TRBV7-8 with TRBJ2-7; D perhaps matches TRBD1 (6 bases). With 8 bases removed from V and 5 bases from J, the gap between germline ends came to 22 bases. Germline CDR1 SGHVS, CDR2 FQNEAQ. The CDR3 is made up of 15 amino acids. The chain's CDR3 is CASARRRQGHHEQYF. CDR3 coding DNA: TGTGCCAGCGCCCGGCGGCGGCAGGGGCACCACGAGCAGTACTTC.

This sequence joins TRBV7-2 and TRBJ2-1; D is unresolved. The J call may be incorrect, as the DNA end agrees better with TRBJ2-7. This CDR3 region has 15 residues. Germline CDR1 and CDR2: SGHTA and FQGNSA. The DNA for the CDR3 is TGTGCCAGCAGCTTGTACAGCAGCTCCTACAATGAGCAGTACTTC. Protein sequence: CASSLYSSSYNEQYF.

The gene calls are TRBV27 and TRBJ2-1; D may be TRBD1 (5 bases). Trimming removed 5 bases from V and 4 bases from J, with 12 bases in between. Germline values: CDR1 MNHEY, CDR2 SMNVEV (reference sequence). The CDR3 loop spans 14 amino acids. CDR3 DNA sequence: TGTGCCAGCAGTCTGGATGGGGCTTACAATGAGCAGTTCTTC. Protein sequence: CASSLDGAYNEQFF.

Note on this clonotype: A much larger clone lies one base from this, so it may be a read error. This chain links TRBV11-3 with TRBJ2-1, with D unresolved. This CDR3 comprises 16 residues. Trimming cost V 2 bases and J 10 bases, with 21 bases left between them. Germline values: CDR1 SGHNT, CDR2 YENEEA. The CDR3 sequence is CASSLYGPNPNYEQFF. The CDR3 DNA reads as TGTGCCAGCAGCTTATATGGGCCCAACCCCAACTACGAGCAGTTCTTC.

This clonotype appeared once. The chain recombines TRBV10-1 with TRBJ2-5; D not resolved. Trimming stripped 3 bases from V and 5 bases from J, with 13 bases between. This CDR3 is built from 14 residues. Germline CDR1 WNHNN, CDR2 SYGVQD (reference sequence). The CDR3 protein is CASSESEKTETQYF. The CDR3, as DNA: TGCGCCAGCAGTGAAAGTGAAAAGACGGAGACCCAGTACTTC.

This clonotype appeared many times. The V call is TRBV7-2, the J call TRBJ2-2; D remains unclear. From germline, CDR1 is SGHTA and CDR2 FQGNSA. The CDR3 sequence is 12 residues long. Trimming left V 4 bases short and J 7 bases short, with 7 bases between. The CDR3 region is CASSSSYGELFF. CDR3 sequence (DNA): TGTGCCAGCAGCTCCTCATACGGGGAGCTGTTTTTT.